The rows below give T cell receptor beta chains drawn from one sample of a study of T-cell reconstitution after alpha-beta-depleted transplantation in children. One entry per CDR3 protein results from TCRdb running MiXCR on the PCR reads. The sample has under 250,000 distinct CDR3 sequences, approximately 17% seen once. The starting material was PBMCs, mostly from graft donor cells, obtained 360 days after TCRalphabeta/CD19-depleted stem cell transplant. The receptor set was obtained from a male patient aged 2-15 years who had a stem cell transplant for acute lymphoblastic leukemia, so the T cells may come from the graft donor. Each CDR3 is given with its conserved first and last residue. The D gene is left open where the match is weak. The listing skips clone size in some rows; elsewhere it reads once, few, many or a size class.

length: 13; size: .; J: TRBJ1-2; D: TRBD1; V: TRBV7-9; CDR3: CASSPGTGHGYTF; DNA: TGTGCCAGCAGCCCAGGGACAGGGCATGGCTACACCTTC
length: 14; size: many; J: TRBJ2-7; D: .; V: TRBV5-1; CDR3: CASSLGYQTDEQYF; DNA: TGCGCCAGCAGCTTGGGGTATCAAACGGACGAGCAGTACTTC
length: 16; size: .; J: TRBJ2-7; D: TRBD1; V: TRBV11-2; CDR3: CASSPIRGRQSREQYF; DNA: TGTGCCAGCAGCCCGATCAGGGGGCGTCAAAGTCGCGAGCAGTACTTC
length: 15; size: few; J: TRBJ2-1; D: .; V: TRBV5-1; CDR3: CASKILGSRYNEQFF; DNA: TGCGCCAGCAAAATACTCGGGAGCCGATACAATGAGCAGTTCTTC
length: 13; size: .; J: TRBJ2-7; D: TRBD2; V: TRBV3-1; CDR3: CASNGTSGYEQYF; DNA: TGTGCCAGCAACGGGACTAGCGGCTACGAGCAGTACTTC
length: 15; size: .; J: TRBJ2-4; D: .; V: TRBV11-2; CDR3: CASSRNTGAKNIQYF; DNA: TGTGCCAGCAGCCGAAACACGGGAGCCAAAAACATTCAGTACTTC
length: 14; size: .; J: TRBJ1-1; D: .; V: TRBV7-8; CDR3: CASSLGYLNTEAFF; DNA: TGTGCCAGCAGCTTAGGGTATTTGAACACTGAAGCTTTCTTT
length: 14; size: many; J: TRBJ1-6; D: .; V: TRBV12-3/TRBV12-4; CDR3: CASSPRPINSPLHF; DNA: TGTGCCAGCAGTCCCAGACCGATTAATTCACCCCTCCACTTT
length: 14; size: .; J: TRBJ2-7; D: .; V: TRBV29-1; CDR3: CSVVSVKSSYEQYF; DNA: TGCAGCGTTGTTAGTGTCAAGAGCTCCTACGAGCAGTACTTC
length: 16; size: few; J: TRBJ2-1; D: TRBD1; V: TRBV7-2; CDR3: CASSFRRTGGYNEQFF; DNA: TGTGCCAGCAGCTTCCGGAGAACAGGGGGCTACAATGAGCAGTTCTTC
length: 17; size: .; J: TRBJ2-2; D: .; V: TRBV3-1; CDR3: CASSQVRNQGSTGELFF; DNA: TGTGCCAGCAGCCAAGTAAGAAACCAGGGGAGCACCGGGGAGCTGTTTTTT
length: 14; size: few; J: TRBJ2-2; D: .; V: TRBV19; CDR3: CASTPSVVTGELFF; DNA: TGTGCCAGTACTCCTAGCGTGGTCACCGGGGAGCTGTTTTTT
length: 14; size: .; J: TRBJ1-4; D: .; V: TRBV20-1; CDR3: CSALDSTYGEKLFF; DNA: TGCAGTGCCCTTGACAGTACTTACGGTGAAAAACTGTTTTTT
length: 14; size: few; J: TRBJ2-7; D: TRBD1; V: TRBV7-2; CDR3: CASSPIGTGIEQYF; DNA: TGTGCCAGCAGCCCTATAGGGACAGGGATCGAGCAGTACTTC
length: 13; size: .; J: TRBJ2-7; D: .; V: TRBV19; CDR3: CASTSPEYYEQYF; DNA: TGTGCCAGTACCTCCCCAGAGTACTACGAGCAGTACTTC
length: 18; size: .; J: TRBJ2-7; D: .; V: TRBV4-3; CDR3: CASSQEVVRSEPPYEQYF; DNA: TGCGCCAGCAGCCAAGAAGTCGTGAGGTCCGAACCCCCCTACGAGCAGTACTTC
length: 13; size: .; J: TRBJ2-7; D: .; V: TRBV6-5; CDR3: CASSWTKAYEQYF; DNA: TGTGCCAGCAGTTGGACCAAAGCCTACGAGCAGTACTTC
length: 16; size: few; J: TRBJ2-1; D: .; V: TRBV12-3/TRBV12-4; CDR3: CASRPPGGASYNEQFF; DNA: TGTGCCAGCAGACCTCCCGGGGGTGCTTCCTACAATGAGCAGTTCTTC
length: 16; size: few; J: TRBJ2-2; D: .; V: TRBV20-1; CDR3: CSARAGHSMNTGELFF; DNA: TGCAGTGCTAGAGCGGGACACTCAATGAACACCGGGGAGCTGTTTTTT
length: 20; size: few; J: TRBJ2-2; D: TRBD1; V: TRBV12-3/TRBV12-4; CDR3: CASGTQDPRWTGVNTGELFF; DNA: TGTGCCAGCGGTACCCAGGATCCCAGGTGGACAGGCGTAAACACCGGGGAGCTGTTTTTT
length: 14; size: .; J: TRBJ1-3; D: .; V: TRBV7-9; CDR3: CASSPYEGLDTIYF; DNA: TGTGCCAGCAGCCCTTACGAAGGGTTGGACACCATATATTTT
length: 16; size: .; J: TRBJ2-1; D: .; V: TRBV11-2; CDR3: CASSPRGFPGYNEQFF; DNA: TGTGCCAGCAGCCCTAGAGGTTTTCCTGGATACAATGAGCAGTTCTTC
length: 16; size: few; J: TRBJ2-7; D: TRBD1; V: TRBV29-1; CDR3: CSVEVFGRGSSYEQYF; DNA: TGCAGCGTTGAAGTCTTTGGCAGGGGGAGCTCCTACGAGCAGTACTTC
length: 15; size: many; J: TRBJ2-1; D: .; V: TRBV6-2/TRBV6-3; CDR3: CASSQKRVGSDEQFF; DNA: TGTGCCAGCAGCCAAAAGCGGGTAGGGTCGGATGAGCAGTTCTTC
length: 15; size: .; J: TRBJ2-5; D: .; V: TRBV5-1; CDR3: CASSNIKGLVETQYF; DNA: TGCGCCAGCAGCAACATTAAGGGGCTGGTGGAGACCCAGTACTTC
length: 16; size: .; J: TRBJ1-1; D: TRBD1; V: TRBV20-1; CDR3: CSARGRGQGADNEAFF; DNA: TGCAGTGCTAGAGGAAGAGGACAGGGGGCCGACAATGAAGCTTTCTTT
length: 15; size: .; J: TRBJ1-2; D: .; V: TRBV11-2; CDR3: CASSPFPQANYGYTF; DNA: TGTGCCAGCAGCCCCTTTCCCCAGGCTAACTATGGCTACACCTTC
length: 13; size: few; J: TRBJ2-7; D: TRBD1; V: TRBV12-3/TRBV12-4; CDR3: CAVTPGTGYEQYF; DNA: TGTGCCGTCACCCCCGGGACAGGCTACGAGCAGTACTTC
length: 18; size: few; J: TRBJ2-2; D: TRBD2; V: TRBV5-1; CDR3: CASSPTERGAANTGELFF; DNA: TGCGCCAGCAGCCCGACAGAGCGGGGGGCTGCGAACACCGGGGAGCTGTTTTTT
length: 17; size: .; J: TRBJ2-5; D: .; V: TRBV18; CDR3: CASSRRDLGLNSETQYF; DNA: TGTGCCAGCTCACGCCGGGACCTGGGGCTAAATTCCGAGACCCAGTACTTC
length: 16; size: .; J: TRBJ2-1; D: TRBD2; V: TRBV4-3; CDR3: CASSHSAGGIYNEQFF; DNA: TGCGCCAGCAGCCACTCGGCGGGGGGCATATACAATGAGCAGTTCTTC
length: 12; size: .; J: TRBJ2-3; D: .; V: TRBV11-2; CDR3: CASSLVAGAQYF; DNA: TGTGCCAGCAGCTTAGTGGCCGGTGCGCAGTATTTT
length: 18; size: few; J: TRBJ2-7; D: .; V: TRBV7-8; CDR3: CASSLATWAPRAPYEQYF; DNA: TGTGCCAGCAGCTTAGCCACGTGGGCTCCCAGAGCCCCCTACGAGCAGTACTTC
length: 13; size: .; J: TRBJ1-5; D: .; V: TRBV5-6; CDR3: CASSSAGNQPQHF; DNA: TGTGCCAGCAGCTCGGCAGGGAATCAGCCCCAGCATTTT
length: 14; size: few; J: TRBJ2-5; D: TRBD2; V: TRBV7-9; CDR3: CASSSSGVGETQYF; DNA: TGTGCCAGCAGCTCTAGCGGGGTCGGAGAGACCCAGTACTTC
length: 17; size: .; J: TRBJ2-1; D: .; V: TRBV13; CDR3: CASSLPGGLGGDNEQFF; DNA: TGTGCCAGCAGCCTCCCCGGAGGGCTGGGAGGTGACAATGAGCAGTTCTTC
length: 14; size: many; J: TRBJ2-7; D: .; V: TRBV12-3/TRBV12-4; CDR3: CASSLGTRNHEQYF; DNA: TGTGCCAGCAGTTTAGGGACACGTAACCACGAGCAGTACTTC
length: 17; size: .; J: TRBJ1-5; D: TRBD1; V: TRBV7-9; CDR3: CASSLTITGEGDQPQHF; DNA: TGTGCCAGCAGCCTCACTATAACAGGGGAGGGAGATCAGCCCCAGCATTTT
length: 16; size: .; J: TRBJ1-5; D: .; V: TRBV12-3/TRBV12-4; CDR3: CASNPGWGESNKPQHF; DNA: TGTGCCAGCAACCCTGGCTGGGGAGAGAGCAATAAGCCCCAGCATTTT
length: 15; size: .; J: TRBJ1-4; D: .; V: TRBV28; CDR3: CASSSPQGSNEKLFF; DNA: TGTGCCAGCAGTTCCCCCCAGGGGTCGAATGAAAAACTGTTTTTT
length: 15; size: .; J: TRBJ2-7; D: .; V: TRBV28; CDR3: CASSITQGRFYEQYF; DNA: TGTGCCAGCAGTATCACCCAGGGGCGTTTCTACGAGCAGTACTTC
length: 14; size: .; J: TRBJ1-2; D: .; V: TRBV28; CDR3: CASSKERANYGYTF; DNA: TGTGCCAGCAGCAAAGAACGGGCCAACTATGGCTACACCTTC
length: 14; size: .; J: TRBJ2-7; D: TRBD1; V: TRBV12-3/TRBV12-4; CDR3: CASSLGDRYYEQYF; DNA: TGTGCCAGCAGTTTAGGGGACAGATACTACGAGCAGTACTTC
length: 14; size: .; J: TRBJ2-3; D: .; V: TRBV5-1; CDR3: CASSLETRSDTQYF; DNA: TGCGCCAGCAGCTTGGAGACTAGATCAGATACGCAGTATTTT
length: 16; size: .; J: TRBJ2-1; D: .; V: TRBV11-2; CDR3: CASSLGTQSSYNEQFF; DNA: TGTGCCAGCAGCTTAGGGACACAGAGCTCCTACAATGAGCAGTTCTTC
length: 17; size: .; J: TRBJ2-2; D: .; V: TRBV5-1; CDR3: CASSWRDRLANTGELFF; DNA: TGCGCCAGCAGCTGGAGGGACAGACTCGCCAACACCGGGGAGCTGTTTTTT
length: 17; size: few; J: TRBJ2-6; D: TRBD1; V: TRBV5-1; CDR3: CASSVINRGSGANVLTF; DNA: TGCGCCAGCAGCGTAATAAACAGGGGCTCTGGGGCCAACGTCCTGACTTTC
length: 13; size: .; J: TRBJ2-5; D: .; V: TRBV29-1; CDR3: CSVDLGQQETQYF; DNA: TGCAGCGTTGACCTCGGACAGCAAGAGACCCAGTACTTC
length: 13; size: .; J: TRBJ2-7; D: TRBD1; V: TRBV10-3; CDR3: CAIRGTGFDEQYF; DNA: TGTGCCATCCGGGGGACAGGGTTCGACGAGCAGTACTTC
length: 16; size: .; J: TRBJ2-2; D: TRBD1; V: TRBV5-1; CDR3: CASRGTGTAATGELFF; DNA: TGCGCCAGCAGGGGCACCGGGACAGCGGCCACCGGGGAGCTGTTTTTT
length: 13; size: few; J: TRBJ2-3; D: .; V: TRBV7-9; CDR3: CASSPSGGDTQYF; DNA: TGTGCCAGCAGCCCATCTGGGGGGGATACGCAGTATTTT
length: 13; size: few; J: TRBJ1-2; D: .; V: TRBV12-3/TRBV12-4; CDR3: CASSLAGLGGYTF; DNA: TGTGCCAGCAGTTTGGCAGGCCTGGGGGGCTACACCTTC
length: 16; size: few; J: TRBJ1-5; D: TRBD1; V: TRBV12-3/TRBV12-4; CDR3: CASSLNGQGGNQPQHF; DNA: TGTGCCAGCAGTCTAAACGGACAGGGGGGCAATCAGCCCCAGCATTTT
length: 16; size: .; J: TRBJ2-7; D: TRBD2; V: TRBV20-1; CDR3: CSAALAGVPHSYEQYF; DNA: TGCAGTGCCGCCCTAGCGGGAGTACCCCACTCCTACGAGCAGTACTTC
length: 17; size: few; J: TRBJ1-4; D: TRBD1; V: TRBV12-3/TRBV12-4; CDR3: CASSFARDSQTNEKLFF; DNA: TGTGCCAGCAGTTTTGCCCGGGACAGTCAAACTAATGAAAAACTGTTTTTT
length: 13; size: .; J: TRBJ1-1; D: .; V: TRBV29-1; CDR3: CSVAEWRNTEAFF; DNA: TGCAGCGTTGCCGAGTGGAGAAACACTGAAGCTTTCTTT
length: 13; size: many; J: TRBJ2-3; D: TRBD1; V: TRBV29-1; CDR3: CSVAGQGSDTQYF; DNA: TGCAGCGTGGCCGGACAGGGTTCGGATACGCAGTATTTT
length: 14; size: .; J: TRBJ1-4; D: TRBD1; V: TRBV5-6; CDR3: CASRTQGLGEKLFF; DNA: TGTGCCAGCAGGACACAGGGGTTAGGTGAAAAACTGTTTTTT
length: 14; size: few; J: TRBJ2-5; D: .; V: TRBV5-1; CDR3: CASSLVAPGETQYF; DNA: TGCGCCAGCAGCTTGGTAGCCCCTGGGGAGACCCAGTACTTC
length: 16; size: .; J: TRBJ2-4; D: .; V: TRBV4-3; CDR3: CASSQTVLEPKNIQYF; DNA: TGCGCCAGCAGCCAGACCGTGCTGGAGCCCAAAAACATTCAGTACTTC